Given below is one TCR beta chain in context. The CDR3 is 14 residues long. In germline, CDR1 is SGDLS, CDR2 YYNGEE. Deletions cut 0 bases from V and 5 bases from J, with 11 bases between. This table comes from immunoSEQ multiplex PCR, and its TCRdb copy is limited to in-frame clones, with some not included. The sample has around 38,000 clones, roughly nine tenths seen once. These data are taken from a study of T cell changes during pregnancy in multiple sclerosis. The chain carries TRBV9 and TRBJ2-5; D is unresolved. The sequence came from a female donor with multiple sclerosis, enrolled in a pregnancy study. The sequencing used CD8+ T cells from peripheral blood mononuclear cells, collected in the third trimester of pregnancy. The CDR3 DNA sequence: TGTGCCAGCAGCGTAGGAGAGGTTCGGGAGACCCAGTACTTC. It specifies CASSVGEVRETQYF.